What follows are 3 T cell receptor beta chains derived from one specimen sequenced in a study of technical replicates of blood from a few donors. Using immunoSEQ multiplex PCR, the repertoire was profiled, and TCRdb retains in-frame clones only, with some absent. The sample includes tens of thousands of clones, more than 85% of them seen just once. Sequenced: PBMCs. Receptors were obtained from a human donor in good health. Some clones in this sample may be carry-over from other donors' samples.

The gene calls are TRBV7-2 and TRBJ2-7; perhaps TRBD2 as D (6 bases). V lost 3 bases and J lost 5, with 11 bases in between. The CDR3 length is 13 residues. Per the germline V gene, CDR1 is SGHTA and CDR2 is FQGNSA. The CDR3: CASSFGAGNEQYF. The CDR3 DNA is TGTGCCAGCAGCTTTGGGGCGGGGAACGAGCAGTACTTC.

The sample holds a few counts of this clone. This sequence joins TRBV7-2 and TRBJ1-1; D is undetermined. The ends were cut back, 5 bases at V and 1 base at J, with 11 bases in the middle. Germline V gene sequence: CDR1 SGHTA, CDR2 FQGNSA. CDR3 length equals 14 residues. CDR3 DNA: TGTGCCAGCAGCCCCAGCACAGCGAACACTGAAGCTTTCTTT. This gives the protein CASSPSTANTEAFF.

The chain couples TRBV15 to TRBJ2-7; TRBD2 matches 9 bases. In germline, CDR1 is LNHNV, CDR2 YYDKDF (reference sequence). This CDR3 region has 14 residues. The ends lost 1 base at V and 6 bases at J; junction bases unmatched: 4. The CDR3 sequence: CATSRGGGASEQYF. CDR3 bases: TGTGCCACCAGCAGAGGCGGGGGGGCCTCCGAGCAGTACTTC.